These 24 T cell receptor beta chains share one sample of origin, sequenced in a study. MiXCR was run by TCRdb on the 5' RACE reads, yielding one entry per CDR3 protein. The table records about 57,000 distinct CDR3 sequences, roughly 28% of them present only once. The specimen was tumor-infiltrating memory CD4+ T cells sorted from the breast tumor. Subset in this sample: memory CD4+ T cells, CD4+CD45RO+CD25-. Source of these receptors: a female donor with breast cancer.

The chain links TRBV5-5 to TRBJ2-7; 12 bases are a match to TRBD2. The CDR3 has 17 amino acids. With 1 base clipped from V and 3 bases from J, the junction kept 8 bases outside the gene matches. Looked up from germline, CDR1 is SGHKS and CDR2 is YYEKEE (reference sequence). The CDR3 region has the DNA TGTGCCAGCAGCTTGTCGACTAGCGGGAGTATTTTCTACGAGCAGTACTTC. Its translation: CASSLSTSGSIFYEQYF.

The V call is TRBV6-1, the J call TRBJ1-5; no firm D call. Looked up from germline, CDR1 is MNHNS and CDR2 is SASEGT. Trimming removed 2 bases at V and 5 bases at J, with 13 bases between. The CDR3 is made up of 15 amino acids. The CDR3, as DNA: TGTGCCAGCAGTGAAAGCGGCTCGTTACATCAGCCCCAGCATTTT. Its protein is CASSESGSLHQPQHF.

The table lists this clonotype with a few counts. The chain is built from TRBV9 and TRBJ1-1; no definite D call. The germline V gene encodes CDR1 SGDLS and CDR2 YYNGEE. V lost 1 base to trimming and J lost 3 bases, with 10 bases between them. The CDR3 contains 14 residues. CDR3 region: CASSVMGSDTEAFF. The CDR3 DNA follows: TGTGCCAGCAGCGTAATGGGGAGCGACACTGAAGCTTTCTTT.

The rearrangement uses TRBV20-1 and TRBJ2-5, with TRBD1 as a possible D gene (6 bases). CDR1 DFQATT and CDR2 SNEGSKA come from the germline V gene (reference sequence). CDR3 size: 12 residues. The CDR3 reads CSQGSFGETQYF. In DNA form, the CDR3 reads TGCAGCCAGGGGAGTTTCGGGGAGACCCAGTACTTC.

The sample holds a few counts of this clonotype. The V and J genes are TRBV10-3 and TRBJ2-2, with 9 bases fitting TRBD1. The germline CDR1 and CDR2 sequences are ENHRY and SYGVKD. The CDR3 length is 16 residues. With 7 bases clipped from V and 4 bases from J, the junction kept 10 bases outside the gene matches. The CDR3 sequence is CAINPQGATITGELFF. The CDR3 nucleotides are TGTGCCATCAACCCACAGGGGGCGACCATCACCGGGGAGCTGTTTTTT.

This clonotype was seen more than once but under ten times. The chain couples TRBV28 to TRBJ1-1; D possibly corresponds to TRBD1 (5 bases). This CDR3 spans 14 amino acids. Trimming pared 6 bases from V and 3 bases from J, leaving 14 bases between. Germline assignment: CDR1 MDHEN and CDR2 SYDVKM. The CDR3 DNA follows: TGTGCCAGCAGAGATGGGGGTTGGGACACTGAAGCTTTCTTT. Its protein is CASRDGGWDTEAFF. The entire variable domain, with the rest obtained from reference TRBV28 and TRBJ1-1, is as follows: DVKVTQSSRYLVKRTGEKVFLECVQDMDHENMFWYRQDPGLGLRLIYFSYDVKMKEKGDIPEGYSVSREKKERFSLILESASTNQTSMYLCASRDGGWDTEAFFGQGTRLTVV.

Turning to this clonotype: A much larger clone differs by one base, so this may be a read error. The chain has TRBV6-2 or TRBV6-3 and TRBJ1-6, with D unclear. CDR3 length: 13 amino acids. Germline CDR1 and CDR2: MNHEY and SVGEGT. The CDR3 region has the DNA TGTGCCAGCAGTTACTCGGGCGGACGGATCAGCGACTTT. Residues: CASSYSGGRISDF.

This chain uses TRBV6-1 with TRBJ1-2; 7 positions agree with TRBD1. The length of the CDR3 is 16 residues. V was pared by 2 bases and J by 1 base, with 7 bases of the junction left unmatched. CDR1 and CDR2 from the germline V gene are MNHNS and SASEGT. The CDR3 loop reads CASSENPTGVNYGYTF. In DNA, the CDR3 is TGTGCCAGCAGTGAAAACCCAACAGGGGTTAACTATGGCTACACCTTC.

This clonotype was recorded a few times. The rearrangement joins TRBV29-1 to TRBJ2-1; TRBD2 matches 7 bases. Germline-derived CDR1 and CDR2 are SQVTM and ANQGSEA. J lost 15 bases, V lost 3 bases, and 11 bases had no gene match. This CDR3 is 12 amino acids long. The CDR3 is CSVEMQGGIRFF. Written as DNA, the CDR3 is TGCAGCGTTGAGATGCAGGGAGGGATTCGGTTCTTC.

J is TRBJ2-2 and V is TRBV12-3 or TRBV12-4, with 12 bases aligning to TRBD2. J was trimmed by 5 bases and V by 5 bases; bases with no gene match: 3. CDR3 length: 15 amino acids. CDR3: CASSPLAGGTGELFF. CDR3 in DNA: TGTGCCAGCAGTCCGCTAGCGGGGGGGACCGGGGAGCTGTTTTTT.

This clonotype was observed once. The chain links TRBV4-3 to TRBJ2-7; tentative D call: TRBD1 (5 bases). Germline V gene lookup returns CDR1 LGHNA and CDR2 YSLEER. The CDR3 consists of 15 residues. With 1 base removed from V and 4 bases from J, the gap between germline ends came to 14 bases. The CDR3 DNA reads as TGCGCCAGCAGCCAAGTGAAGGGGAAAGGATACGAGCAGTACTTC. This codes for CASSQVKGKGYEQYF.

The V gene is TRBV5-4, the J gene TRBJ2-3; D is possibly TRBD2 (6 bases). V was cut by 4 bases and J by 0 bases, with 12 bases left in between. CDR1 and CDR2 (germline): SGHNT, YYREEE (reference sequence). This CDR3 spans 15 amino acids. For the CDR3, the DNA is TGTGCCAGCAGCCCTCCTAGCGCGAGCACAGATACGCAGTATTTT. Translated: CASSPPSASTDTQYF. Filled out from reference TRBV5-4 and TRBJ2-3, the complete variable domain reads ETGVTQSPTHLIKTRGQQVTLRCSSQSGHNTVSWYQQALGQGPQFIFQYYREEENGRGNFPPRFSGLQFPNYSSELNVNALELDDSALYLCASSPPSASTDTQYFGPGTRLTVL.

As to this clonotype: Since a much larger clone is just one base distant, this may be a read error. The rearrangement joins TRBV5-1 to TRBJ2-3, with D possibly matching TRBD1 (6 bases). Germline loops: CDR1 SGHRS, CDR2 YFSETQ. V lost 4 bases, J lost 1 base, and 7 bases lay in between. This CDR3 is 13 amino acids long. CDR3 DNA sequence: TGCGCCAGCAGCCCAGGGGGCACAGATACGCAGTATTTT. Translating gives CASSPGGTDTQYF.

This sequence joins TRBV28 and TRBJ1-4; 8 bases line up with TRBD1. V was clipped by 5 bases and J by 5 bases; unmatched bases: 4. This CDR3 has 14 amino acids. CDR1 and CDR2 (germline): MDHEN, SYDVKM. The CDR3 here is CASSTRTGNEKLFF. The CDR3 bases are TGTGCCAGCAGTACACGGACAGGGAATGAAAAACTGTTTTTT. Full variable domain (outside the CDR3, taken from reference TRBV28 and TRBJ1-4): DVKVTQSSRYLVKRTGEKVFLECVQDMDHENMFWYRQDPGLGLRLIYFSYDVKMKEKGDIPEGYSVSREKKERFSLILESASTNQTSMYLCASSTRTGNEKLFFGSGTQLSVL.

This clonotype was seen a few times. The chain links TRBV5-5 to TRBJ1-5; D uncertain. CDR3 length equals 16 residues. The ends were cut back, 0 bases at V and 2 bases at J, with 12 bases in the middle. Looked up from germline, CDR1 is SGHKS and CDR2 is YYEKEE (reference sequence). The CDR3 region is CASSLALGLGNQPQHF. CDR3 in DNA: TGTGCCAGCAGCTTGGCCCTAGGGTTGGGCAATCAGCCCCAGCATTTT.

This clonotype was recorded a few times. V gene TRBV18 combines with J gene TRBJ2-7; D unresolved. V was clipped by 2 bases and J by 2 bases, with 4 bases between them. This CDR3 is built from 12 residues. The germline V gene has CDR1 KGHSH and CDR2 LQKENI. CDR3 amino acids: CASSPGAYEQYF. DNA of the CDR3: TGTGCCAGCTCACCAGGGGCCTACGAGCAGTACTTC.

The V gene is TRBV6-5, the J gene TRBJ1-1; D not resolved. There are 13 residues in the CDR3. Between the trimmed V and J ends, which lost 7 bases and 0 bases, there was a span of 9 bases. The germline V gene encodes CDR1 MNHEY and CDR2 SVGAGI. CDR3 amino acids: CASKGVLNTEAFF. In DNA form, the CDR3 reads TGTGCCAGCAAGGGAGTCCTGAACACTGAAGCTTTCTTT.

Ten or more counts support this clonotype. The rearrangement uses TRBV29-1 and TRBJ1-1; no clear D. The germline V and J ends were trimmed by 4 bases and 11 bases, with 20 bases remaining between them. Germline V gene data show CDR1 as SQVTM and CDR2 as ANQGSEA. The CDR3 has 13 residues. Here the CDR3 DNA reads TGCAGCGTTGGGCCAGGCTCCAACACTTTGGCTTTCTTT. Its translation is CSVGPGSNTLAFF.

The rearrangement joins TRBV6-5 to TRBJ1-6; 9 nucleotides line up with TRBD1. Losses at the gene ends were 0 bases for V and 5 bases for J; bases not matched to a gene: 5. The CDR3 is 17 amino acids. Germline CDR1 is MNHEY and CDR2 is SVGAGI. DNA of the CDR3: TGTGCCAGCAGTTACTCTTACAGGGGGCTAAATAATTCACCCCTCCACTTT. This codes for CASSYSYRGLNNSPLHF.

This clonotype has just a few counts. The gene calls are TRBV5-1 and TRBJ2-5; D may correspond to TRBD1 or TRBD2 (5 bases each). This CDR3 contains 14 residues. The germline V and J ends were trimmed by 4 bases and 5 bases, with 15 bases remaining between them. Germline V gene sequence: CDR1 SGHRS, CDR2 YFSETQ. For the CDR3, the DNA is TGCGCCAGCAGCCCGGGGACCGCCGGGGAGACCCAGTACTTC. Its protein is CASSPGTAGETQYF.

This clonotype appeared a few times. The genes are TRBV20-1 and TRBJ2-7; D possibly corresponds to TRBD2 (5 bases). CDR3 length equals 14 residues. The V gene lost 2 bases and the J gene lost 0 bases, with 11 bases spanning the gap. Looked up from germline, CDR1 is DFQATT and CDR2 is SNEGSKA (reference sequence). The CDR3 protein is CSARRPGTSYEQYF. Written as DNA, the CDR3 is TGCAGTGCTAGACGACCGGGAACCTCCTACGAGCAGTACTTC.

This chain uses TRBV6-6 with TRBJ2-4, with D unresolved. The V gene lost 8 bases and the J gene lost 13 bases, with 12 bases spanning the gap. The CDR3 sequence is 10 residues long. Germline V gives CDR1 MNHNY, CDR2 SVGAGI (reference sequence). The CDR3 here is CASGTSSQYF. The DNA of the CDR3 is TGTGCCAGCGGAACGAGCTCCCAGTACTTC.

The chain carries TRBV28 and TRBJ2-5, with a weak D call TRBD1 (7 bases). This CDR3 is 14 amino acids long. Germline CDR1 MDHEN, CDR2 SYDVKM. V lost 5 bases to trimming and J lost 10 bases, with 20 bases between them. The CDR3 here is CASSHEGRDSSQYF. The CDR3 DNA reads TGTGCCAGCAGTCACGAGGGGCGGGACAGTAGCCAGTACTTC.

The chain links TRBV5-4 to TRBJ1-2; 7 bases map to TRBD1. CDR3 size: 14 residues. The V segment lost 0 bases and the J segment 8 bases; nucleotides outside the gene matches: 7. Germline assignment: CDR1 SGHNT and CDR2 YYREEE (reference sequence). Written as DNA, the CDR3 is TGTGCCAGCAGCTTGGCCGGGACAGTAACCGGCTACACCTTC. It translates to CASSLAGTVTGYTF.